A selection of T cell receptor beta chains follows, all from one sample in a study of human T cells and chemical hapten exposure. TCRdb called the RACE reads again in MiXCR, with one record for every CDR3 protein. The table lists roughly 94,000 distinct CDR3 sequences, approximately 8.6% of them singletons. Sequenced material: whole blood, taken in connection with sensitization to the hapten diphenylcyclopropenone (DPC). Receptor source: a woman between 40 and 55 years old with alopecia areata. Some clones in this sample may be carry-over from other donors' samples. Each CDR3 is given with its conserved first and last residue. The D gene is left open where the match is weak. Size tells how often a clone was seen (once, few, many) or the class of an expanded clone, and some rows leave it out.

clone size,D gene,V gene,J gene,CDR3 DNA,CDR3 protein
-,TRBD1,TRBV29-1,TRBJ2-4,TGCAGCGCGTTACAGGGGGCCAAAAACATTCAGTACTTC,CSALQGAKNIQYF
many,-,TRBV28,TRBJ2-5,TGTGCCAGCAGTTTATTAAACAATTGGAAGACCCAGTACTTC,CASSLLNNWKTQYF
-,TRBD2,TRBV20-1,TRBJ2-1,TGCAGTGCTGGAACACTAGCGGACAATGAGCAGTTCTTC,CSAGTLADNEQFF
many,TRBD2,TRBV12-3/TRBV12-4,TRBJ2-1,TGTGCCAGCAGTCAGAGGACTAGCGGTCTCTACAATGAGCAGTTCTTC,CASSQRTSGLYNEQFF
many,-,TRBV3-1,TRBJ1-1,TGTGCCAGCAGCCCCAACCCGCGGGACACTGAAGCTTTCTTT,CASSPNPRDTEAFF
many,TRBD1,TRBV9,TRBJ1-5,TGTGCCAGCAGCGTAGGACAGGGGATCAATCAGCCCCAGCATTTT,CASSVGQGINQPQHF
few,TRBD2,TRBV19,TRBJ2-1,TGTGCCAGTAAGCGAACTAGCGGGTTTTACAATGAGCAGTTCTTC,CASKRTSGFYNEQFF
many,-,TRBV14,TRBJ2-2,TGTGCCAGCAGCCAAGCCTGGCGGGTGAACACCGGGGAGCTGTTTTTT,CASSQAWRVNTGELFF
-,-,TRBV6-5,TRBJ2-2,TGTGCCAGCCGCAGGGGGGGATTGAACACCGGGGAGCTGTTTTTT,CASRRGGLNTGELFF
-,-,TRBV20-1,TRBJ1-5,TGCAGTGCTAGAAAACAGTACAATCAGCCCCAGCATTTT,CSARKQYNQPQHF
many,-,TRBV2,TRBJ2-5,TGTGCCACCCACCCGGGCAGGCTACAAGAGACCCAGTACTTC,CATHPGRLQETQYF
-,TRBD2,TRBV20-1,TRBJ2-1,TGCAGTGCTACGTTTAGCGGGACTGGTTCCGGGGAGCAGTTCTTC,CSATFSGTGSGEQFF
many,TRBD2,TRBV24-1,TRBJ2-2,TGTGCCACCAGTGATACTAGCGGGAGGTACACCGGGGAGCTGTTTTTT,CATSDTSGRYTGELFF
-,-,TRBV10-3,TRBJ2-1,TGTGCCATCACCGAAGGTCTAGCGAGCAATGAGCAGTTCTTC,CAITEGLASNEQFF
many,-,TRBV28,TRBJ1-2,TGTGCCAGCAGGGGGCTGGCCAGGGACTATGGCTACACCTTC,CASRGLARDYGYTF
many,-,TRBV4-3,TRBJ2-5,TGCGCCAGCAGCCAAGAGGGTTGGGAGACCCAGTACTTC,CASSQEGWETQYF
-,TRBD2,TRBV9,TRBJ2-3,TGTGCCAGCACTTCGGGAGGCAGCCTGGATACGCAGTATTTT,CASTSGGSLDTQYF
many,-,TRBV18,TRBJ1-2,TGTGCCAGCTCACCAAACCGGGAGGATGGCTACACCTTC,CASSPNREDGYTF
few,TRBD2,TRBV29-1,TRBJ2-5,TGCAGCGTTGTATCCGGGACTAGCGGCTCCAGGGAGACCCAGTACTTC,CSVVSGTSGSRETQYF
many,TRBD1,TRBV20-1,TRBJ1-1,TGCAGTGCTACGGGACAGGCTAACACTGAAGCTTTCTTT,CSATGQANTEAFF
many,-,TRBV6-2/TRBV6-3,TRBJ1-5,TGTGCCAGCAGTTGGGACGGCAATCAGCCCCAGCATTTT,CASSWDGNQPQHF
few,-,TRBV27,TRBJ1-2,TGTGCCAGCAGTTTTCACGGGGGTAACTATGGCTACACCTTC,CASSFHGGNYGYTF
many,TRBD2,TRBV28,TRBJ2-3,TGTGCCAGCAGCCCCTTCGCTATCGGGAGGAGCACAGATACGCAGTATTTT,CASSPFAIGRSTDTQYF
many,TRBD2,TRBV9,TRBJ2-7,TGTGCCAGCAGCGACAAACTACTAGCGGACCTCTCAGAGCAGTACTTC,CASSDKLLADLSEQYF
-,-,TRBV6-5,TRBJ1-5,TGTGCCAGCAGTTACTCGATAGGGCCCAATCAGCCCCAGCATTTT,CASSYSIGPNQPQHF
few,TRBD2,TRBV7-2,TRBJ2-2,TGTGCCAGCAGCTCGGCGGGAGGGGTTGCCGGGGAGCTGTTTTTT,CASSSAGGVAGELFF
-,TRBD1,TRBV5-4,TRBJ2-7,TGTGCCAGCAGCTCTGGGACAGATTACTCCTACGAGCAGTACTTC,CASSSGTDYSYEQYF